This T cell receptor (beta chain) was identified during a study of T cells in Graves' hyperthyroidism and ophthalmopathy. In the study overall: Peripheral blood was drawn at first diagnosis, prior to all treatment.

This clonotype occurred many times. Its antigen is not known. Whole-study findings and limits: Stable hyperthyroidism was told apart from ophthalmopathy by a model built on 13 V-J features.

The germline V gene encodes CDR1 SQVTM and CDR2 ANQGSEA. The CDR3 has 14 amino acids. Trimming shortened V by 7 bases and J by 0 bases, and 13 bases separated the two germline ends. Regions amplified from RNA transcripts were the TCR beta CDR3 regions. The TCR CDR3 was amplified in a first-round RT-PCR using the HTBI primer set. Each CDR3 protein is one row after TCRdb ran MiXCR on the multiplex PCR reads. This sample yields around 200,000 distinct CDR3 sequences, of which about a sixth are seen a single time; roughly 28% belongs to the top ten. Together with thyroid ultrasound, orbital computed tomography, serum thyroxine and TRAb, clinical symptoms were used for diagnoses.

The chain has TRBV29-1 and TRBJ2-1; D is uncertain. The sample was blood. The TCR was taken from a woman aged 50 to 65 with Graves' hyperthyroidism. CDR3 sequence reads: CSALPMSSYNEQFF. Written as DNA, the CDR3 is TGCAGCGCACTTCCCATGAGCTCCTACAATGAGCAGTTCTTC.